These T cell receptor beta chains were read from a single sample in a study of T cells in Graves' hyperthyroidism and ophthalmopathy. From the multiplex PCR reads, TCRdb called clonotypes with MiXCR, one entry per CDR3 protein. Altogether approximately 530,000 distinct CDR3 sequences are present, over 15% being singletons, with the ten largest covering about 20%. Sequences were obtained from blood. These receptors were obtained from a woman between 18 and 29 years old with Graves' hyperthyroidism. The CDR3 runs from the conserved cysteine through the conserved F or W. The D gene is left open where the match is weak. Some rows have no size entry. The others give once, few or many, or a class for an expanded clone.

TGTGCCAGCAGCTCGACTAGCGGGACAGATACGCAGTATTTT CASSSTSGTDTQYF TRBV7-8 many TRBD2 TRBJ2-3
TGCAGTGCTATGCACGGAGAGACCCAGTACTTC CSAMHGETQYF TRBV20-1 many . TRBJ2-5
TGCGCCAGCAGCCAAAAAATACTGACCGACAGCCGCAATCAGCCCCAGCATTTT CASSQKILTDSRNQPQHF TRBV4-3 few . TRBJ1-5
TGTGCCAGCAGTTACTCAAAGGACAGGGTCTACGAGCAGTACTTC CASSYSKDRVYEQYF TRBV6-5 . TRBD1 TRBJ2-7
TGTGCCAGCAGTTATCTCGGGGCCCCGAACACCGGGGAGCTGTTTTTT CASSYLGAPNTGELFF TRBV6-4 few . TRBJ2-2
TGTGCCAGCAGAGAAAGAGCAAGACTAGCGGTCAGGTACAATGAGCAGTTCTTC CASRERARLAVRYNEQFF TRBV28 many TRBD2 TRBJ2-1
TGTGCCAGCAGTTCGGGGTTGACTAGCGGGGATCTTAATGAGCAGTTCTTC CASSSGLTSGDLNEQFF TRBV12-3/TRBV12-4 many TRBD2 TRBJ2-1
TGTGCCAGCAGTCCCCCGGGACTGCACTACGAGCAGTACTTC CASSPPGLHYEQYF TRBV6-1 many . TRBJ2-7
TGCGCCAGCAGCTCGACAGTTAACCAAGAGACCCAGTACTTC CASSSTVNQETQYF TRBV5-1 many . TRBJ2-5
TGTGCCACCGGTGCCAGCTCCTATAATTCACCCCTCCACTTT CATGASSYNSPLHF TRBV28 few . TRBJ1-6
TGTGCCAGCAGTTTAATGGCTAACTATGGCTACACCTTC CASSLMANYGYTF TRBV27 . . TRBJ1-2
TGTGCCAGCAGCTTTGCTGCGGGGGGACAAGAGACCCAGTACTTC CASSFAAGGQETQYF TRBV5-6 many TRBD2 TRBJ2-5
TGTGCCAGCAGTTTTCGACTAGCGGGCAACAATGAGCAGTTCTTC CASSFRLAGNNEQFF TRBV27 many TRBD2 TRBJ2-1
TGTGCCAGCACCGGTAGGCGGGATACGCAGTATTTT CASTGRRDTQYF TRBV6-1 few . TRBJ2-3
TGTGCCAGCAGCTTAGGAGGGGACCCTAATCAGCCCCAGCATTTT CASSLGGDPNQPQHF TRBV7-2 . . TRBJ1-5
TGTGCCAGCAGAAAAGGACAGGGGGCAGTCTACGAGCAGTACTTC CASRKGQGAVYEQYF TRBV28 many TRBD1 TRBJ2-7
TGTGCCAGCAGCGCTCAGGCGGCGAACACTGAAGCTTTCTTT CASSAQAANTEAFF TRBV7-9 . . TRBJ1-1
TGTGCCAGCGCCCCGCCAGCCGCAACTAATGAAAAACTGTTTTTT CASAPPAATNEKLFF TRBV6-2/TRBV6-3 few . TRBJ1-4
TGTGCCAGCAGGTTGGACAGGGGGCCGAACACTGAAGCTTTCTTT CASRLDRGPNTEAFF TRBV27 few TRBD1 TRBJ1-1
TGTGCCAGCAGACTAGCGGGAATTACCAACCCCGGGGAGCTGTTTTTT CASRLAGITNPGELFF TRBV7-8 many TRBD2 TRBJ2-2
TGCAGTGCTAGAGATCGCCAGGCGGGAGGAAATTCACCCCTCCACTTT CSARDRQAGGNSPLHF TRBV20-1 . . TRBJ1-6
TGTGCCAGCAGTTTATCCAGGGGAGGCAAAAATTCACCCCTCCACTTT CASSLSRGGKNSPLHF TRBV27 many . TRBJ1-6
TGTGCCAGCAGTTTAAGGCCTAGCGTCTACAATGAGCAGTTCTTC CASSLRPSVYNEQFF TRBV12-3/TRBV12-4 many . TRBJ2-1
TGTGCCAGCAGGACAGGGGCGAGCTTCTACGAGCAGTACTTC CASRTGASFYEQYF TRBV6-1 . TRBD1 TRBJ2-7
TGCAGTGCTAGAGATCGGGCGGGGGGCCCAGATACGCAGTATTTT CSARDRAGGPDTQYF TRBV20-1 many TRBD2 TRBJ2-3
TGCAGTGCTAGAGCCCCCGATTGGGGGCCCCAGCATTTT CSARAPDWGPQHF TRBV20-1 few . TRBJ1-5
TGCGCCAGCAGCCAACCCACTAGCGGAGAACATACGCAGTATTTT CASSQPTSGEHTQYF TRBV4-1 . TRBD2 TRBJ2-3
TGTGCCAGCAGTTTAGGAGGGCTTGGCTACACCTTC CASSLGGLGYTF TRBV27 . . TRBJ1-2
TGCAGTGCCACGGACAGGGTGGGCACTGAAGCTTTCTTT CSATDRVGTEAFF TRBV20-1 many TRBD1 TRBJ1-1
TGTGCCAGTAGTAGGGGGACAGGGAACACTGAAGCTTTCTTT CASSRGTGNTEAFF TRBV19 few TRBD1 TRBJ1-1